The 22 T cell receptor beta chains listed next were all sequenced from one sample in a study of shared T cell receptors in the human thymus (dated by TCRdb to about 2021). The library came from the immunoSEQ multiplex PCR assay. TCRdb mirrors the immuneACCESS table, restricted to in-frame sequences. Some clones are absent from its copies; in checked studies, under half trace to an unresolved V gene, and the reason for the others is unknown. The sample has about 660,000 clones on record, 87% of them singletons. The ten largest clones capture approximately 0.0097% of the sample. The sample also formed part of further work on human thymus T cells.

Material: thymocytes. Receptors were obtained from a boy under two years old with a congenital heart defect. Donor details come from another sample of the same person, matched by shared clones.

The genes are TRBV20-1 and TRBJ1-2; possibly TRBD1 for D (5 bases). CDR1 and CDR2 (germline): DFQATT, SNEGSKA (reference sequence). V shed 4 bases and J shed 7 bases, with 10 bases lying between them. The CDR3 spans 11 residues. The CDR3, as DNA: TGCAGTGCTACCCAGGGTACTGGCTACACCTTC. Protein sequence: CSATQGTGYTF.

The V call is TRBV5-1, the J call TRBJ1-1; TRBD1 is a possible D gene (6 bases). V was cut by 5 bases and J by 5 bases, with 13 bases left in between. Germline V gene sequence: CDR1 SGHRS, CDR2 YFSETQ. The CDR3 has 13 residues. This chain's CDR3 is CASSRGGNTEAFF. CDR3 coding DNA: TGCGCCAGCAGTCGAGGGGGAAATACTGAAGCTTTCTTT.

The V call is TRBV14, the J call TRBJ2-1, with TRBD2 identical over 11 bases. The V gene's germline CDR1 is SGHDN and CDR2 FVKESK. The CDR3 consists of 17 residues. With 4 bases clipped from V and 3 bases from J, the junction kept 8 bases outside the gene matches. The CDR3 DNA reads TGTGCCAGCAGCCCCCGTAGACTAGCGGGAAACTACAATGAGCAGTTCTTC. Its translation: CASSPRRLAGNYNEQFF.

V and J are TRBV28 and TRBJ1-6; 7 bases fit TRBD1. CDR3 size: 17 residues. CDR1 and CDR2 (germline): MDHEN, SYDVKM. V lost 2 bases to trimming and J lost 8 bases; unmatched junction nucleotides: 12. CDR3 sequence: CASSLPLDRPGYSPLHF. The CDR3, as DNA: TGTGCCAGCAGTTTACCCCTGGACAGGCCAGGGTATTCACCCCTCCACTTT.

The CDR3 nucleotides read TGTGCCAGCAGCCCTAGGGGGGGACAGGACAACAATGAGCAGTTCTTC. It specifies CASSPRGGQDNNEQFF. The chain is built from TRBV7-9 and TRBJ2-1; possibly TRBD1 for D (8 bases). The CDR3 contains 16 residues. Germline V gives CDR1 SEHNR, CDR2 FQNEAQ (reference sequence). With 5 bases removed from V and 5 bases from J, the gap between germline ends came to 19 bases.

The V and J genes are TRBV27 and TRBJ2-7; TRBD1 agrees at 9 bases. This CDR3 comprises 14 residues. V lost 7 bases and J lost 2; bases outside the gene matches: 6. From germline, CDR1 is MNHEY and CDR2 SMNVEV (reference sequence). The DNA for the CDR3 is TGTGCCAGCAAAGACAGGGGGAGGGCCTACGAGCAGTACTTC. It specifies CASKDRGRAYEQYF.

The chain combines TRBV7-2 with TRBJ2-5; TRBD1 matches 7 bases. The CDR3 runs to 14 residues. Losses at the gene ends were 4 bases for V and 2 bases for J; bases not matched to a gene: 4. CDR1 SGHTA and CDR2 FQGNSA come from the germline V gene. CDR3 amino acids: CASSSRDSQETQYF. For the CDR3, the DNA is TGTGCCAGCAGCTCCCGGGACAGTCAAGAGACCCAGTACTTC.

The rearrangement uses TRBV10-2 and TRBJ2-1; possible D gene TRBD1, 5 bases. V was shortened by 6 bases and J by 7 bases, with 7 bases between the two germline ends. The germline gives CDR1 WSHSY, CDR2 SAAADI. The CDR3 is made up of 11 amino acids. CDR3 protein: CASSRENEQFF. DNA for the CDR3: TGCGCCAGCAGCAGGGAAAATGAGCAGTTCTTC.

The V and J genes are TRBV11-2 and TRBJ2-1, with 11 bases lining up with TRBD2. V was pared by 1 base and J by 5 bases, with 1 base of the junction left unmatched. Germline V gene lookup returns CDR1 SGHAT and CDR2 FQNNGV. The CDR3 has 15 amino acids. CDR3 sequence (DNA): TGTGCCAGCAGCTTAGGACTAGCGGGGAACAATGAGCAGTTCTTC. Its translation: CASSLGLAGNNEQFF.

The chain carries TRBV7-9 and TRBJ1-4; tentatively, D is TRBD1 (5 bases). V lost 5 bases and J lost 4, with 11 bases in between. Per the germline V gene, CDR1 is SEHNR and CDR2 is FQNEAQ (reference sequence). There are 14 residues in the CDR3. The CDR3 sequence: CASSRATDNEKLFF. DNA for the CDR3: TGTGCCAGCAGCCGCGCGACAGATAATGAAAAACTGTTTTTT.

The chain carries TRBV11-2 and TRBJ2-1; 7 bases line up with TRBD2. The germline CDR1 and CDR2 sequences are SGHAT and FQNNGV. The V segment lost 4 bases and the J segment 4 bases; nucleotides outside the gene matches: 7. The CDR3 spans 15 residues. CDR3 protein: CASSYDRREYNEQFF. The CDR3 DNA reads TGTGCCAGCAGCTACGACCGGCGGGAGTACAATGAGCAGTTCTTC. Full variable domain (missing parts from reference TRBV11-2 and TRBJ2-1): EAGVAQSPRYKIIEKRQSVAFWCNPISGHATLYWYQQILGQGPKLLIQFQNNGVVDDSQLPKDRFSAERLKGVDSTLKIQPAKLEDSAVYLCASSYDRREYNEQFFGPGTRLTVL.

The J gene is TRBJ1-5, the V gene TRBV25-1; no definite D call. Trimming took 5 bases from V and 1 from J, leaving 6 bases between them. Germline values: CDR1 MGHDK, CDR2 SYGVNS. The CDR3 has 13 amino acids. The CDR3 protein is CASSSGSNQPQHF. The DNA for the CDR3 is TGTGCCAGCAGTTCCGGGAGCAATCAGCCCCAGCATTTT.

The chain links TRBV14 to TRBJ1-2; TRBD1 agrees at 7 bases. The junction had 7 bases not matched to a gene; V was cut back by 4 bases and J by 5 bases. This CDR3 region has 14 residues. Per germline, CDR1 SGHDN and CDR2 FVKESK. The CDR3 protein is CASSPRDRPYGYTF. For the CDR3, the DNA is TGTGCCAGCAGCCCCCGGGACAGACCATATGGCTACACCTTC.

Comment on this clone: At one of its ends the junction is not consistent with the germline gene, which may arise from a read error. CDR3 residues: CASSESSGENNSPLHF. CDR3 coding DNA: TGCGCCAGCAGTGAGTCTTCAGGGGAGAATAATTCCCCCCTCCACTTT. The V call is TRBV10-1, the J call TRBJ1-6; D perhaps matches TRBD1 (6 bases). The CDR3 has 16 amino acids. Germline CDR1 WNHNN, CDR2 SYGVQD (reference sequence).

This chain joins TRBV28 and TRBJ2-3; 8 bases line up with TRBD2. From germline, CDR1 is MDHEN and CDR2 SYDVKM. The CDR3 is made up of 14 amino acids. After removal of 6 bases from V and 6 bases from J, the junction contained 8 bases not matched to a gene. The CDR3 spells CASSLSGSADTQYF. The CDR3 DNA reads TGTGCCAGCAGCCTCAGCGGGAGTGCGGATACGCAGTATTTT.

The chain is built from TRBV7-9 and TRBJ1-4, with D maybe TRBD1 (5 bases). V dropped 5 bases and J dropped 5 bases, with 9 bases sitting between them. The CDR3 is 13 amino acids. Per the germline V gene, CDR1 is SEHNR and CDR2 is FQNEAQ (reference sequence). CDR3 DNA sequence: TGTGCCAGCAGCCAAGACAGCAATGAAAAACTGTTTTTT. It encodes CASSQDSNEKLFF.

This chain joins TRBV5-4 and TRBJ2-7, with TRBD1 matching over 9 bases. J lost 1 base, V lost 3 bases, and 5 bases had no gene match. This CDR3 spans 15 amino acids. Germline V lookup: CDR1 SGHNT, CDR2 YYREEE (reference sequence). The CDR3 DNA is TGTGCCAGCAGCTCGGGGACAGGGTTTTCCTACGAGCAGTACTTC. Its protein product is CASSSGTGFSYEQYF.

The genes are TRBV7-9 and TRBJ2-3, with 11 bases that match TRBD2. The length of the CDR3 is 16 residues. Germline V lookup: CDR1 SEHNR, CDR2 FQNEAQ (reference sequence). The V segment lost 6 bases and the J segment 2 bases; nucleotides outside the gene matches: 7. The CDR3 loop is CASRPRLAGYTDTQYF. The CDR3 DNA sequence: TGTGCCAGCAGACCACGACTAGCGGGGTACACAGATACGCAGTATTTT.

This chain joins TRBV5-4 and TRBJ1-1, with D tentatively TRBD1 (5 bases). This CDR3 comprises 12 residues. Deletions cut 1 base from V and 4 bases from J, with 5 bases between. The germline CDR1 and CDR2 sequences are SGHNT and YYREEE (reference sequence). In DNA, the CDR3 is TGTGCCAGCAGCTTGAGGGGCACTGAAGCTTTCTTT. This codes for CASSLRGTEAFF.

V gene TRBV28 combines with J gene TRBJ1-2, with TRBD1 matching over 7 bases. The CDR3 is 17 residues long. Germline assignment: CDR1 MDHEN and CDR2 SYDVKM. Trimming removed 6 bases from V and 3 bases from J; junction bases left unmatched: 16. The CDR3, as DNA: TGTGCCAGCAGAGGGACAGTCAGTCTCGTGGGGTACTATGGCTACACCTTC. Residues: CASRGTVSLVGYYGYTF.

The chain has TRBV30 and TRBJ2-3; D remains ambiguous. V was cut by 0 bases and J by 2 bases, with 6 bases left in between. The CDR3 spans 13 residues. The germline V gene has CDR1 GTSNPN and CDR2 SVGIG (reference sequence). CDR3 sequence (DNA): TGTGCCTGGAGTGTAGAGAACACAGATACGCAGTATTTT. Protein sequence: CAWSVENTDTQYF. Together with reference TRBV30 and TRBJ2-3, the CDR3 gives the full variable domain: SQTIHQWPATLVQPVGSPLSLECTVEGTSNPNLYWYRQAAGRGLQLLFYSVGIGQISSEVPQNLSASRPQDRQFILSSKKLLLSDSGFYLCAWSVENTDTQYFGPGTRLTVL.

CDR3 amino acids: CASSVRFGVNTGELFF. The CDR3 nucleotides are TGTGCCAGCAGTGTTAGGTTCGGGGTGAACACCGGGGAGCTGTTTTTT. This rearrangement joins TRBV2 to TRBJ2-2; D may be TRBD2 (5 bases). Germline lookup yields CDR1 SNHLY and CDR2 FYNNEI. Trimming left V 4 bases short and J 1 base short, with 13 bases between. The CDR3 is made up of 16 amino acids.